The 19 T cell receptor beta chains listed next were all sequenced from one sample in a study of blood T cell repertoires in COVID-19. Using immunoSEQ multiplex PCR, the repertoire was profiled, and TCRdb retains in-frame clones only, with some absent. The sample records some 400,000 clones, approximately 90% being singletons. The sequencing input was PBMCs or T cells enriched from blood (not recorded which). These receptors came from a woman aged 40 to 50 who had been exposed to COVID-19.

J is TRBJ2-3 and V is TRBV3-1 (or the pseudogene TRBV3-2); no clear D. The germline V gene has CDR1 LGHDT and CDR2 YNNKEL (reference sequence). The CDR3 totals 13 residues. Trimming pared 4 bases from V and 4 bases from J, leaving 9 bases between. The CDR3 reads CASSLEKPDTQYF. CDR3 bases: TGTGCCAGCAGCCTCGAAAAGCCAGATACGCAGTATTTT.

The gene calls are TRBV15 and TRBJ1-1; D unclear. This CDR3 spans 14 amino acids. V lost 0 bases and J 1 base, leaving 6 bases between the germline ends. Germline-derived CDR1 and CDR2 are LNHNV and YYDKDF (reference sequence). The chain's CDR3 is CATSREGRNTEAFF. CDR3 DNA sequence: TGTGCCACCAGCAGAGAGGGCAGGAACACTGAAGCTTTCTTT.

V is TRBV2 and J is TRBJ2-1, with D possibly TRBD1 on 5 matching bases. Per the germline V gene, CDR1 is SNHLY and CDR2 is FYNNEI. Trimming stripped 3 bases from V and 0 bases from J, with 9 bases between. The CDR3 consists of 15 residues. The CDR3 DNA sequence: TGTGCCAGCAGTGACAGGGCAAGCTCCTACAATGAGCAGTTCTTC. Protein sequence: CASSDRASSYNEQFF.

This clone occurred a few times. This chain joins TRBV6-7 and TRBJ2-3, with 7 bases identical to TRBD1. TRBV6-7 is classed as an ORF, of uncertain function. V lost 8 bases, J lost 4 bases, and 3 bases stayed unmatched. The CDR3 has 12 residues. The CDR3 region is CASAQGADTQYF. Written as DNA, the CDR3 is TGTGCCAGCGCCCAGGGGGCAGATACGCAGTATTTT.

The chain carries TRBV24-1 and TRBJ2-7; TRBD1 might be the D (6 bases). Germline assignment: CDR1 KGHDR and CDR2 SFDVKD. The CDR3 sequence is 15 residues long. V lost 4 bases and J 2 bases, leaving 14 bases between the germline ends. The CDR3 nucleotides read TGTGCCACCAGTGACCCGGACAGCGCTACCTACGAGCAGTACTTC. Translated, it gives CATSDPDSATYEQYF.

The chain has TRBV2 and TRBJ2-1, with 7 bases lining up with TRBD1. Germline V gives CDR1 SNHLY, CDR2 FYNNEI. The CDR3 loop spans 16 amino acids. J lost 0 bases, V lost 6 bases, and 8 bases had no gene match. The CDR3 loop reads CASRRDRGNSYNEQFF. The CDR3 bases are TGTGCCAGCAGACGGGACAGAGGGAACTCCTACAATGAGCAGTTCTTC.

V and J are TRBV14 and TRBJ1-1; D is undetermined. The V gene lost 0 bases and the J gene lost 5 bases, with 13 bases spanning the gap. Germline V gives CDR1 SGHDN, CDR2 FVKESK. CDR3 length: 15 amino acids. This CDR3 reads CASSQDHLGRTEAFF. In DNA form, the CDR3 reads TGTGCCAGCAGCCAAGATCATCTAGGGAGGACTGAAGCTTTCTTT. Based on the CDR3 plus reference TRBV14 and TRBJ1-1, the full variable domain is EAGVTQFPSHSVIEKGQTVTLRCDPISGHDNLYWYRRVMGKEIKFLLHFVKESKQDESGMPNNRFLAERTGGTYSTLKVQPAELEDSGVYFCASSQDHLGRTEAFFGQGTRLTVV.

This rearrangement joins TRBV5-4 to TRBJ2-7; 7 nucleotides agree with TRBD1. Germline V gene lookup returns CDR1 SGHNT and CDR2 YYREEE (reference sequence). The J segment lost 2 bases and the V segment lost 4 bases, leaving 9 bases of the junction unmatched. This CDR3 spans 15 amino acids. The CDR3 here is CASSNKLTGAYEQYF. CDR3 in DNA: TGTGCCAGCAGCAATAAATTAACAGGGGCCTACGAGCAGTACTTC.

The rearrangement uses TRBV9 and TRBJ1-6, with D possibly TRBD1 on 5 matching bases. Germline V lookup: CDR1 SGDLS, CDR2 YYNGEE. The V gene lost 4 bases and the J gene lost 9 bases, with 17 bases spanning the gap. The CDR3 is 15 residues long. The CDR3 region is CASSPGGVVGSPLHF. The CDR3 bases are TGTGCCAGCAGCCCCGGGGGGGTCGTAGGTTCACCCCTCCACTTT. The variable domain in full, completed from reference TRBV9 and TRBJ1-6, reads DSGVTQTPKHLITATGQRVTLRCSPRSGDLSVYWYQQSLDQGLQFLIQYYNGEERAKGNILERFSAQQFPDLHSELNLSSLELGDSALYFCASSPGGVVGSPLHFGNGTRLTVT.

The J gene is TRBJ1-4, the V gene TRBV7-8; no definite D call. V shed 5 bases and J shed 0 bases, with 10 bases lying between them. CDR3 length: 15 residues. CDR1 and CDR2 from the germline V gene are SGHVS and FQNEAQ. The CDR3 region is CASSQSGTTNEKLFF. CDR3 in DNA: TGTGCCAGCAGCCAATCCGGGACAACTAATGAAAAACTGTTTTTT.

In the case of this clone: The junction does not match germline at one end; this may be a read error. The chain has TRBV14 and TRBJ1-2; maybe TRBD1 (5 bases). CDR1 and CDR2 from the germline V gene are SGHDN and FVKESK. The length of the CDR3 is 11 residues. The CDR3 is CASSQGLQGAF. CDR3 bases: TGTGCCAGCAGCCAAGGTCTCCAAGGGGCCTTC. The variable domain in full, with the rest retrieved from reference TRBV14 and TRBJ1-2, is EAGVTQFPSHSVIEKGQTVTLRCDPISGHDNLYWYRRVMGKEIKFLLHFVKESKQDESGMPNNRFLAERTGGTYSTLKVQPAELEDSGVYFCASSQGLQGAFGSGTRLTVV.

The genes are TRBV6-8 and TRBJ2-6, with 11 bases aligning to TRBD1. This CDR3 region has 17 residues. CDR1 MNHGY and CDR2 SAAAGT come from the germline V gene. Losses at the gene ends were 6 bases for V and 2 bases for J; bases not matched to a gene: 6. The CDR3 region has the DNA TGTGCCAGCAGCGCGGACAGGGGGCTTGCTGGGGCCAACGTCCTGACTTTC. Protein sequence: CASSADRGLAGANVLTF.

The chain combines TRBV18 with TRBJ2-7, with 13 bases aligning to TRBD2. This CDR3 has 18 amino acids. Looked up from germline, CDR1 is KGHSH and CDR2 is LQKENI. The V segment lost 1 base and the J segment 2 bases; nucleotides outside the gene matches: 8. The CDR3 loop is CASSPLGLAGVPPYEQYF. In DNA, the CDR3 is TGTGCCAGCTCACCACTCGGACTAGCGGGAGTCCCGCCCTACGAGCAGTACTTC. The full variable domain, rest sourced from reference TRBV18 and TRBJ2-7, is NAGVMQNPRHLVRRRGQEARLRCSPMKGHSHVYWYRQLPEEGLKFMVYLQKENIIDESGMPKERFSAEFPKEGPSILRIQQVVRGDSAAYFCASSPLGLAGVPPYEQYFGPGTRLTVT.

The V and J genes are TRBV27 and TRBJ1-3; maybe TRBD1 (5 bases). V gave up 4 bases and J gave up 4 bases, with 11 bases separating them. The CDR3 has 14 residues. In germline, CDR1 is MNHEY, CDR2 SMNVEV (reference sequence). The DNA for the CDR3 is TGTGCCAGCAGTTCGACAGAGCCGGGAAACACCATATATTTT. Amino acid sequence: CASSSTEPGNTIYF.

This sequence joins TRBV30 and TRBJ1-1; D is perhaps TRBD1 (5 bases). Germline assignment: CDR1 GTSNPN and CDR2 SVGIG (reference sequence). CDR3 length: 15 residues. The V end lost 4 bases, the J end lost 1 base, and 16 bases lay between the germline ends. The CDR3 DNA reads TGTGCCTGGAAAGGAGCCGGACAACCGAACACTGAAGCTTTCTTT. This gives the protein CAWKGAGQPNTEAFF.

This rearrangement joins TRBV28 to TRBJ2-1; no definite D call. The CDR3 is 12 residues long. V dropped 2 bases and J dropped 6 bases, with 5 bases sitting between them. Germline values: CDR1 MDHEN, CDR2 SYDVKM. CDR3 amino acids: CASSLQVNEQFF. The CDR3 DNA is TGTGCCAGCAGTTTACAGGTCAATGAGCAGTTCTTC. The complete variable domain, with remaining parts taken from reference TRBV28 and TRBJ2-1, reads DVKVTQSSRYLVKRTGEKVFLECVQDMDHENMFWYRQDPGLGLRLIYFSYDVKMKEKGDIPEGYSVSREKKERFSLILESASTNQTSMYLCASSLQVNEQFFGPGTRLTVL.

The chain uses TRBV5-6 and TRBJ2-7, with D possibly TRBD1 on 5 matching bases. The CDR3 totals 16 residues. Trimming removed 4 bases from V and 3 bases from J, with 20 bases in between. Germline-derived CDR1 and CDR2 are SGHDT and YYEEEE. The CDR3 DNA reads as TGTGCCAGCAGCGAAAAAGGGGCACAGTTTATCTACGAGCAGTACTTC. This translates into CASSEKGAQFIYEQYF.

This clone showed up just a few times. The chain employs TRBV7-8 and TRBJ1-5; D is possibly TRBD1 (6 bases). CDR1 and CDR2 from the germline V gene are SGHVS and FQNEAQ. V was cut by 1 base and J by 3 bases, with 13 bases left in between. CDR3 size: 16 residues. The CDR3 sequence: CASSLEGQGNNQPQHF. The CDR3 nucleotides are TGTGCCAGCAGCTTAGAGGGGCAGGGGAACAATCAGCCCCAGCATTTT.

J is TRBJ1-2 and V is TRBV7-6; possible D gene TRBD1, 6 bases. The germline CDR1 and CDR2 sequences are SGHVS and FNYEAQ. The CDR3 sequence is 15 residues long. V was clipped by 1 base and J by 4 bases, with 13 bases between them. CDR3 nucleotides: TGTGCCAGCAGCTTAGAGGCAGGGGCGTCCTATGGCTACACCTTC. This gives the protein CASSLEAGASYGYTF.